These 24 T cell receptor beta chains came from one sample sequenced in a study of blood T cell repertoires in COVID-19. Here immunoSEQ multiplex PCR was the method, and the copy in TCRdb shows in-frame clones only, minus some. This table holds about 160,000 clones, about 93% found once. The sequencing sample was made of peripheral blood. The receptors were gathered from a woman aged 50 to 65 with acute or convalescent COVID-19.

This sequence joins TRBV2 and TRBJ2-1; TRBD2 aligns across 7 bases. Losses at the gene ends were 4 bases for V and 8 bases for J; bases not matched to a gene: 11. The CDR3 is made up of 15 amino acids. From germline, CDR1 is SNHLY and CDR2 FYNNEI. The CDR3 loop reads CASSVFTSAIDEQFF. DNA of the CDR3: TGTGCCAGCAGTGTATTTACTAGCGCTATCGATGAGCAGTTCTTC.

The rearrangement joins TRBV3-1 (or the pseudogene TRBV3-2) to TRBJ2-3, with TRBD1 matching 10 bases. V shed 4 bases and J 5 bases; nucleotides not matched to a gene: 6. Germline V gene sequence: CDR1 LGHDT, CDR2 YNNKEL (reference sequence). The CDR3 totals 15 residues. The CDR3 DNA reads as TGTGCCAGCAGCCTCCGGGACAGGGGCCTAGATACGCAGTATTTT. This gives the protein CASSLRDRGLDTQYF.

The sample holds one count of this clone. The gene calls are TRBV19 and TRBJ1-5; 9 bases align to TRBD1. The CDR3 sequence is 16 residues long. The V and J ends lost 5 bases and 3 bases, in that order; junction bases with no gene match: 8. Germline V gene data show CDR1 as LNHDA and CDR2 as SQIVND (reference sequence). In nucleotides, the CDR3 is TGTGCCAGTAGTGTCCCTGGGACAGGGTTCAATCAGCCCCAGCATTTT. It is translated as CASSVPGTGFNQPQHF. The full variable domain, in which reference TRBV19 and TRBJ1-5 provide the parts outside the CDR3, is DGGITQSPKYLFRKEGQNVTLSCEQNLNHDAMYWYRQDPGQGLRLIYYSQIVNDFQKGDIAEGYSVSREKKESFPLTVTSAQKNPTAFYLCASSVPGTGFNQPQHFGDGTRLSIL.

The V call is TRBV30, the J call TRBJ1-1, with D maybe TRBD1 (5 bases). Germline CDR1 reads GTSNPN; CDR2 reads SVGIG (reference sequence). Trimming cost V 4 bases and J 4 bases, with 10 bases left between them. CDR3 length equals 12 residues. The CDR3 loop is CAWTMGGTEAFF. Here the CDR3 DNA reads TGTGCCTGGACCATGGGGGGCACTGAAGCTTTCTTT.

This rearrangement joins TRBV19 to TRBJ2-6; the D gene is possibly TRBD1 (5 bases). The germline gives CDR1 LNHDA, CDR2 SQIVND (reference sequence). The CDR3 has 14 amino acids. V lost 7 bases to trimming and J lost 6 bases, with 13 bases between them. The CDR3 bases are TGTGCCAGTAAAAGACAGCTTGAGGCCAACGTCCTGACTTTC. Translation gives CASKRQLEANVLTF.

The rearrangement joins TRBV14 to TRBJ2-1; TRBD2 is a possible D gene (5 bases). The germline V gene has CDR1 SGHDN and CDR2 FVKESK. The CDR3 runs 17 residues. V lost 3 bases to trimming and J lost 8 bases, with 23 bases between them. The CDR3 coding sequence is TGTGCCAGCAGCCACCTCATCTCGGCCGGAGGTTTGGATGAGCAGTTCTTC. This sequence encodes CASSHLISAGGLDEQFF.

The J gene is TRBJ2-7, the V gene TRBV3-1 (or the pseudogene TRBV3-2); D remains ambiguous. The germline V gene encodes CDR1 LGHDT and CDR2 YNNKEL (reference sequence). The CDR3 sequence is 13 residues long. Between the trimmed V and J ends, which lost 1 base and 3 bases, there was a span of 7 bases. This CDR3 reads CASSQGQVYEQYF. The DNA of the CDR3 is TGTGCCAGCAGCCAAGGCCAGGTCTACGAGCAGTACTTC.

This chain uses TRBV3-1 (or the pseudogene TRBV3-2) with TRBJ2-1, with 7 bases identical to TRBD2. Germline CDR1 reads LGHDT; CDR2 reads YNNKEL (reference sequence). This CDR3 comprises 15 residues. With V trimmed by 0 bases and J by 7 bases, 6 bases remained unmatched. This CDR3 reads CASSQERGIKNEQFF. The CDR3 DNA sequence: TGTGCCAGCAGCCAAGAGCGGGGGATTAAGAATGAGCAGTTCTTC.

The chain joins TRBV10-3 to TRBJ1-1; perhaps TRBD1 as D (5 bases). Germline-derived CDR1 and CDR2 are ENHRY and SYGVKD. Trimming left V 6 bases short and J 5 bases short, with 13 bases between. There are 13 residues in the CDR3. Written as DNA, the CDR3 is TGTGCCATCAGCCCCGGCCCAGGGACTGAAGCTTTCTTT. This encodes CAISPGPGTEAFF.

This rearrangement joins TRBV10-1 to TRBJ2-7, with TRBD1 as a possible D gene (6 bases). This CDR3 is 13 amino acids long. Per germline, CDR1 WNHNN and CDR2 SYGVQD (reference sequence). V lost 4 bases and J 4 bases, leaving 11 bases between the germline ends. CDR3 nucleotide sequence: TGCGCCAGCAGTGGAGGGGGAAGTTACGAGCAGTACTTC. Its translation: CASSGGGSYEQYF.

CDR3 residues: CATSDRLGQGQETQYF. CDR3 nucleotide sequence: TGTGCCACCAGTGACCGCCTCGGACAGGGCCAAGAGACCCAGTACTTC. This sequence joins TRBV24-1 and TRBJ2-5; TRBD1 matches at 8 bases. The J segment lost 1 base and the V segment lost 4 bases, leaving 7 bases of the junction unmatched. This CDR3 region has 16 residues. From germline, CDR1 is KGHDR and CDR2 SFDVKD.

The chain has TRBV11-2 and TRBJ2-1, with D maybe TRBD1 (5 bases). Trimming took 7 bases from V and 7 from J, leaving 8 bases between them. The CDR3 is made up of 11 amino acids. The germline CDR1 and CDR2 sequences are SGHAT and FQNNGV. Here the CDR3 reads CASTPGNEQFF. The DNA for the CDR3 is TGTGCCAGCACCCCAGGGAATGAGCAGTTCTTC. The whole variable domain, remainder taken from reference TRBV11-2 and TRBJ2-1, is EAGVAQSPRYKIIEKRQSVAFWCNPISGHATLYWYQQILGQGPKLLIQFQNNGVVDDSQLPKDRFSAERLKGVDSTLKIQPAKLEDSAVYLCASTPGNEQFFGPGTRLTVL.

Worth noting for this clone: Different DNA sequences within this sample yield the same CDR3. The genes are TRBV5-4 and TRBJ1-1; a weak D match, TRBD1 (5 bases). The CDR3 sequence is 13 residues long. From germline, CDR1 is SGHNT and CDR2 YYREEE (reference sequence). V dropped 3 bases and J dropped 2 bases, with 8 bases sitting between them. Written as DNA, the CDR3 is TGTGCCAGCAGCTCCCAGGGTAACACTGAAGCTTTCTTT. Translated, it gives CASSSQGNTEAFF.

The rearrangement links TRBV7-9 to TRBJ1-2; 7 nucleotides match TRBD1. The CDR3 is made up of 13 amino acids. Germline V gene data show CDR1 as SEHNR and CDR2 as FQNEAQ (reference sequence). The J segment lost 6 bases and the V segment lost 5 bases, leaving 6 bases of the junction unmatched. The CDR3 DNA sequence: TGTGCCAGCAGCCCCGGACAGGTCGATGGCTACACCTTC. Its protein is CASSPGQVDGYTF. The variable domain in full, completed from reference TRBV7-9 and TRBJ1-2, reads DTGVSQNPRHKITKRGQNVTFRCDPISEHNRLYWYRQTLGQGPEFLTYFQNEAQLEKSRLLSDRFSAERPKGSFSTLEIQRTEQGDSAMYLCASSPGQVDGYTFGSGTRLTVV.

The chain uses TRBV5-6 and TRBJ1-2; no clear D gene. In germline, CDR1 is SGHDT, CDR2 YYEEEE. Trimming stripped 0 bases from V and 1 base from J, with 7 bases between. The CDR3 contains 14 residues. The CDR3 DNA follows: TGTGCCAGCAGCTTGGCGCAGAATAACTATGGCTACACCTTC. Its translation is CASSLAQNNYGYTF.

The chain has TRBV5-1 and TRBJ2-3, with 9 bases that match TRBD1. The CDR3 runs to 16 residues. With 4 bases clipped from V and 5 bases from J, the junction kept 11 bases outside the gene matches. CDR1 is SGHRS and CDR2 is YFSETQ in the germline V gene. Here the CDR3 reads CASSLIGDRVIDTQYF. In DNA form, the CDR3 reads TGCGCCAGCAGCCTGATCGGGGACAGGGTGATAGATACGCAGTATTTT. The variable domain in full, with the rest retrieved from reference TRBV5-1 and TRBJ2-3, is KAGVTQTPRYLIKTRGQQVTLSCSPISGHRSVSWYQQTPGQGLQFLFEYFSETQRNKGNFPGRFSGRQFSNSRSEMNVSTLELGDSALYLCASSLIGDRVIDTQYFGPGTRLTVL.

The V and J genes are TRBV15 and TRBJ1-5; 8 positions match TRBD1. CDR3 size: 15 residues. Trimming took 1 base from V and 1 from J; bases not matched to a gene: 0. The germline CDR1 and CDR2 sequences are LNHNV and YYDKDF (reference sequence). CDR3 nucleotide sequence: TGTGCCACCAGCAGAGGACAGGGGAGCAATCAGCCCCAGCATTTT. Translated: CATSRGQGSNQPQHF. The whole variable domain, filled in from reference TRBV15 and TRBJ1-5, reads DAMVIQNPRYQVTQFGKPVTLSCSQTLNHNVMYWYQQKSSQAPKLLFHYYDKDFNNEADTPDNFQSRRPNTSFCFLDIRSPGLGDTAMYLCATSRGQGSNQPQHFGDGTRLSIL.

This sequence joins TRBV2 and TRBJ2-7, with 10 bases that match TRBD1. The length of the CDR3 is 15 residues. CDR1 SNHLY and CDR2 FYNNEI come from the germline V gene. Trimming at V came to 3 bases and at J to 5 bases, leaving 7 bases not matched to a gene. CDR3 nucleotides: TGTGCCAGCAGTGAGGACAGGGGGTTAGTAAACGAGCAGTACTTC. This gives the protein CASSEDRGLVNEQYF.

The V and J genes are TRBV18 and TRBJ1-5; D is undetermined. Looked up from germline, CDR1 is KGHSH and CDR2 is LQKENI. Trimming pared 1 base from V and 4 bases from J, leaving 5 bases between. This CDR3 has 13 residues. The chain's CDR3 is CASSPLFNQPQHF. The CDR3 region has the DNA TGTGCCAGCTCACCACTCTTTAATCAGCCCCAGCATTTT.

The chain couples TRBV19 to TRBJ1-5; 8 nucleotides line up with TRBD1. Trimming at V came to 0 bases and at J to 6 bases, leaving 7 bases not matched to a gene. This CDR3 is 16 amino acids long. Germline V gene sequence: CDR1 LNHDA, CDR2 SQIVND (reference sequence). The CDR3 DNA is TGTGCCAGTAGTATAGAGGGGGACAGGACGGGTCAGCCCCAGCATTTT. As protein: CASSIEGDRTGQPQHF.

The CDR3, as DNA: TGTGCCAGTAGTTGGGGGGGGAGCTCCTACAATGAGCAGTTCTTC. Protein sequence: CASSWGGSSYNEQFF. This chain links TRBV19 with TRBJ2-1; 7 bases align to TRBD2. J gave up 0 bases and V 5 bases, and 4 bases lay outside the gene matches. CDR1 is LNHDA and CDR2 is SQIVND in the germline V gene (reference sequence). The CDR3 extends over 15 amino acids.

This clone came up a few times. The rearrangement joins TRBV19 to TRBJ1-1; 8 bases agree with TRBD1. Germline assignment: CDR1 LNHDA and CDR2 SQIVND (reference sequence). Trimming cost V 3 bases and J 4 bases; bases outside gene matches: 4. The CDR3 is 14 residues long. Written as DNA, the CDR3 is TGTGCCAGTAGTATTACAGGGGGAATCACTGAAGCTTTCTTT. Protein: CASSITGGITEAFF.

The rearrangement joins TRBV4-3 to TRBJ2-3, with D possibly TRBD2 on 6 matching bases. The CDR3 consists of 13 residues. Germline values: CDR1 LGHNA, CDR2 YSLEER. V was trimmed by 3 bases and J by 10 bases, leaving 14 bases between them. In DNA, the CDR3 is TGCGCCAGCAGCCACCTGGGGGACTCCCCGCAGTATTTT. Amino acid sequence: CASSHLGDSPQYF.

The chain couples TRBV10-2 to TRBJ1-2; TRBD1 might be the D (5 bases). Trimming removed 2 bases from V and 8 bases from J, with 9 bases in between. CDR1 is WSHSY, CDR2 SAAADI, per germline. The CDR3 is 12 residues long. The CDR3 DNA sequence: TGCGCCAGCAGTGAGGGGGCCCTGGGCTACACCTTC. This translates into CASSEGALGYTF.